This TCR beta chain is drawn from a study of T cell responses to AZD1222 COVID-19 vaccine. The data were produced by immunoSEQ multiplex PCR, yet TCRdb's version contains in-frame clones alone and is incomplete. This table holds 70,000 to 95,000 clones, less than 95% found once. V lost 4 bases, J lost 3 bases, and 3 bases stayed unmatched. CDR1 is ENHRY, CDR2 SYGVKD, per germline. CDR3 length equals 13 residues. Sequenced material: peripheral blood, taken 28 days after the second AZD1222 dose. The receptor comes from an adult who received the AZD1222 COVID-19 vaccine. This chain connects TRBV10-3 to TRBJ2-7, with 7 nucleotides matching TRBD2. The CDR3 reads CAISGGSHYEQYF. The CDR3 coding sequence is TGTGCCATCAGTGGCGGGAGCCACTACGAGCAGTACTTC.